A single T cell receptor (beta chain) is shown here with its context. The antigen is undetermined. This specimen comes from a study of T cell responses to AZD1222 COVID-19 vaccine. The study's findings and limits: Only five to seven individuals given AZD1222 were seropositive at baseline. Unmutated variant regions are reportedly targeted by nearly half of spike-specific TCRs.

Produced via immunoSEQ multiplex PCR; TCRdb's table is partial and in-frame only. The table includes 130,000 or so clones, around nine tenths detected once. CDR1 is LGHDT and CDR2 is YNNKEL in the germline V gene (reference sequence). Trimming stripped 2 bases from V and 5 bases from J, with 24 bases between. The CDR3 runs to 18 residues. The sample was peripheral blood, taken on day 0 of AZD1222 vaccination. This chain joins TRBV3-1 (or the pseudogene TRBV3-2) and TRBJ2-5; a possible D gene is TRBD1 (5 bases). The TCR was taken from an adult in good health. The CDR3 bases are TGTGCCAGCAGCCAATCGTCGGCCCGGACACGCGATAAGGAGACCCAGTACTTC. Translating it yields CASSQSSARTRDKETQYF.